Listed below are T cell receptor beta chains from one sample, sequenced in a study of monozygotic twins with inflammatory bowel disease. After re-calling the 5' RACE reads, TCRdb lists one entry per CDR3 protein, DNA absent. Its table lists 300,000 to 400,000 distinct CDR3 sequences. The source material was blood. These receptors all come from a human donor with ulcerative colitis or Crohn's disease, or a healthy co-twin of an affected twin (not recorded which). Both conserved end residues are part of each CDR3.

j_call: TRBJ1-2
v_call: TRBV7-9
cdr3_aa: CASSLGARSDGYTF

j_call: TRBJ1-2
v_call: TRBV12-3/TRBV12-4
cdr3_aa: CASSSDPNYGYTF

j_call: TRBJ1-3
v_call: TRBV6-1
cdr3_aa: CASSVQGPGNTIYF

j_call: TRBJ1-3
v_call: TRBV6-1
cdr3_aa: CATTRGSSGNTIYF

j_call: TRBJ2-7
v_call: TRBV7-2
cdr3_aa: CASSRRQDGQYF

j_call: TRBJ2-2
v_call: TRBV10-1
cdr3_aa: CASSAVWGTGELFF

j_call: TRBJ1-5
v_call: TRBV20-1
cdr3_aa: CSAQRSEQPRHF

j_call: TRBJ2-2
v_call: TRBV3-1
cdr3_aa: CASSQDSLNTGELFF

j_call: TRBJ2-1
v_call: TRBV5-1
cdr3_aa: CASSLARGRSSYNEQFF

j_call: TRBJ2-3
v_call: TRBV7-9
cdr3_aa: CASSLGSTRDTQYF

j_call: TRBJ2-7
v_call: TRBV28
cdr3_aa: CASSFSGGYGQGISYEQYF

j_call: TRBJ2-5
v_call: TRBV28
cdr3_aa: CASSVGGIQETQYF

j_call: TRBJ2-5
v_call: TRBV27
cdr3_aa: CASSLGAGRGTQYF

j_call: TRBJ1-1
v_call: TRBV20-1
cdr3_aa: CSAARSGMNTEAFF

j_call: TRBJ1-2
v_call: TRBV24-1
cdr3_aa: CATSGEGYGYTF

j_call: TRBJ2-7
v_call: TRBV5-1
cdr3_aa: CASSSDRGDYEQYF

j_call: TRBJ2-2
v_call: TRBV9
cdr3_aa: CASSDLRNGNTGELFF

j_call: TRBJ2-1
v_call: TRBV6-5
cdr3_aa: CASSYSMVGGYNEQFF

j_call: TRBJ1-4
v_call: TRBV28
cdr3_aa: CASSRRGQATNEKLFF

j_call: TRBJ1-4
v_call: TRBV5-1
cdr3_aa: CASSLARPQGEKLFF

j_call: TRBJ2-2
v_call: TRBV5-1
cdr3_aa: CASSSIRPNTGELFF

j_call: TRBJ1-4
v_call: TRBV6-1
cdr3_aa: CASRPRDRGNEKLFF

j_call: TRBJ1-5
v_call: TRBV20-1
cdr3_aa: CSASRGGGFQPQHF

j_call: TRBJ2-3
v_call: TRBV2
cdr3_aa: CASSPTGRKADTQYF

j_call: TRBJ2-1
v_call: TRBV19
cdr3_aa: CASSILPTYNEQFF

j_call: TRBJ2-7
v_call: TRBV6-2/TRBV6-3
cdr3_aa: CASSYGPGYSGEQYF

j_call: TRBJ2-2
v_call: TRBV5-6
cdr3_aa: CASSFIGNTGELFF

j_call: TRBJ1-5
v_call: TRBV7-2
cdr3_aa: CASSLALGNQPQHF

j_call: TRBJ1-4
v_call: TRBV5-1
cdr3_aa: CASRDIRDRDEKLFF

j_call: TRBJ2-2
v_call: TRBV18
cdr3_aa: CASSPHGVPNTGELFF

j_call: TRBJ2-3
v_call: TRBV5-1
cdr3_aa: CASRPGQGTDTQYF

j_call: TRBJ2-3
v_call: TRBV7-9
cdr3_aa: CASSLVGAEDTQYF